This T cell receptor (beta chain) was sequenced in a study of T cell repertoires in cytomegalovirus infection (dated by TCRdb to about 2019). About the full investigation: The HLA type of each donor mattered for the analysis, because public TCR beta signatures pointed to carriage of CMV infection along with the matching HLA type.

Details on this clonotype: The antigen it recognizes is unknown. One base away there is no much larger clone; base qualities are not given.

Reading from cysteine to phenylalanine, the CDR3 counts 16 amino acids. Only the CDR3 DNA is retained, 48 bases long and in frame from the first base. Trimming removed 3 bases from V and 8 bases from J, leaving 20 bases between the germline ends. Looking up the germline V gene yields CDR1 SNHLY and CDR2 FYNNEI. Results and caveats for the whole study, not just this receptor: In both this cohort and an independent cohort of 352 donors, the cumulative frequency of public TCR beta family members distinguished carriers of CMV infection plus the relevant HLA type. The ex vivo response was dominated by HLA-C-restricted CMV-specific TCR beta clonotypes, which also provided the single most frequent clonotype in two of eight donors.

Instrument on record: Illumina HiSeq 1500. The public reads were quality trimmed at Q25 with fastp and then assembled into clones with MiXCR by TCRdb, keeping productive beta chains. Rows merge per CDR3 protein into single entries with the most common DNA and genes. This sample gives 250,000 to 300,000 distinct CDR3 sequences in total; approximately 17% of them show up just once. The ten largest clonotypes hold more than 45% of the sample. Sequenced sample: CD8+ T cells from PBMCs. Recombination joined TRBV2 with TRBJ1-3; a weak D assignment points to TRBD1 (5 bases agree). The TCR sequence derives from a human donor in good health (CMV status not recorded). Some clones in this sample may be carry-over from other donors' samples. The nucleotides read TGTGCCAGCAGTGAGAGGTGGGACTGGTCTGGGGACACCATATATTTT. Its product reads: CASSERWDWSGDTIYF. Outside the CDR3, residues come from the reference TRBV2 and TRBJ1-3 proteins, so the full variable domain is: EPEVTQTPSHQVTQMGQEVILRCVPISNHLYFYWYRQILGQKVEFLVSFYNNEISEKSEIFDDQFSVERPDGSNFTLKIRSTKLEDSAMYFCASSERWDWSGDTIYFGEGSWLTVV.